The 18 T cell receptor beta chains presented below share a single source sample, sequenced in a study of blood T cell repertoires in COVID-19. Here immunoSEQ multiplex PCR was the method, and the copy in TCRdb shows in-frame clones only, minus some. The table has approximately 290,000 clones, roughly 90% seen once. Sequencing was done on a sample of PBMCs or T cells enriched from blood (not recorded which). The source of these receptors is a woman in her 30s who had recovered from COVID-19.

This CDR3 is CASSLGAWGAGGTGELFF. The DNA of the CDR3 is TGTGCCAGCAGCTTAGGGGCCTGGGGAGCGGGAGGCACCGGGGAGCTGTTTTTT. The genes are TRBV11-3 and TRBJ2-2, with TRBD2 identical over 9 bases. The CDR3 covers 18 residues. V was clipped by 1 base and J by 4 bases; unmatched bases: 10. Germline assignment: CDR1 SGHNT and CDR2 YENEEA.

V usage is TRBV6-5 and J usage is TRBJ2-3, with D maybe TRBD1 (6 bases). Deletions cut 7 bases from V and 0 bases from J, with 14 bases between. This CDR3 has 15 amino acids. The V gene's germline CDR1 is MNHEY and CDR2 SVGAGI. The CDR3 coding sequence is TGTGCCAGCACCGCCTTGGGGGCGAGCACAGATACGCAGTATTTT. It encodes CASTALGASTDTQYF.

The chain is built from TRBV7-2 and TRBJ1-1, with D perhaps matching TRBD1 (6 bases). Per the germline V gene, CDR1 is SGHTA and CDR2 is FQGNSA. V was cut by 1 base and J by 3 bases, with 6 bases left in between. This CDR3 region has 13 residues. The CDR3: CASSLDRDTEAFF. Written as DNA, the CDR3 is TGTGCCAGCAGCTTAGACAGGGACACTGAAGCTTTCTTT.

The chain couples TRBV11-2 to TRBJ1-1; D is possibly TRBD1 (6 bases). V was pared by 4 bases and J by 2 bases, with 14 bases between. The CDR3 spans 15 residues. Germline CDR1 is SGHAT and CDR2 is FQNNGV. CDR3 sequence: CASSSGHHVNTEAFF. The CDR3 nucleotides are TGTGCCAGCAGCTCGGGACACCACGTAAACACTGAAGCTTTCTTT.

This chain connects TRBV3-1 (or the pseudogene TRBV3-2) to TRBJ1-5; D is uncertain. CDR3 size: 15 residues. CDR1 is LGHDT and CDR2 is YNNKEL in the germline V gene (reference sequence). The V and J ends lost 6 bases and 4 bases respectively, with 16 bases between them. CDR3 protein: CASSQSGQVNQPQHF. The CDR3 DNA follows: TGTGCCAGCAGTCAGTCAGGTCAAGTAAATCAGCCCCAGCATTTT.

This chain joins TRBV5-6 and TRBJ2-6, with a tentative D call TRBD1 (5 bases). V shed 10 bases and J shed 0 bases, with 11 bases lying between them. Germline CDR1 is SGHDT and CDR2 is YYEEEE. The length of the CDR3 is 14 residues. CDR3 residues: CAGKRGSGANVLTF. The CDR3 DNA follows: TGTGCCGGAAAAAGGGGCTCTGGGGCCAACGTCCTGACTTTC.

The gene calls are TRBV24-1 and TRBJ1-1, with TRBD1 as a possible D gene (5 bases). Between the trimmed V and J ends, which lost 2 bases and 5 bases, there was a span of 11 bases. CDR1 is KGHDR and CDR2 is SFDVKD in the germline V gene. The CDR3 runs 14 residues. In nucleotides, the CDR3 is TGTGCCACCAGTGATTCGGGCAGGGTGACTGAAGCTTTCTTT. Protein: CATSDSGRVTEAFF.

The CDR3 nucleotides are TGTGCCTCCCGACAGGGACAGGCGGAGACCCAGTACTTC. It encodes CASRQGQAETQYF. This chain joins TRBV7-9 and TRBJ2-5; TRBD1 matches at 8 bases. V was clipped by 11 bases and J by 5 bases; unmatched bases: 10. This CDR3 has 13 residues. Germline CDR1 is SEHNR and CDR2 is FQNEAQ (reference sequence).

The chain links TRBV6-5 to TRBJ2-7; TRBD1 aligns across 10 bases. This CDR3 is 15 amino acids long. V was clipped by 2 bases and J by 4 bases; unmatched bases: 5. In germline, CDR1 is MNHEY, CDR2 SVGAGI. CDR3: CASSYRDRGWYEQYF. CDR3 in DNA: TGTGCCAGCAGTTACAGGGACAGGGGTTGGTACGAGCAGTACTTC.

The chain couples TRBV27 to TRBJ2-7; D perhaps matches TRBD2 (6 bases). With 5 bases removed from V and 3 bases from J, the gap between germline ends came to 14 bases. Germline V gives CDR1 MNHEY, CDR2 SMNVEV (reference sequence). The CDR3 is 14 amino acids. This chain's CDR3 is CASSPGGTLYEQYF. CDR3 DNA: TGTGCCAGCAGTCCGGGCGGGACCCTCTACGAGCAGTACTTC.

The chain combines TRBV28 with TRBJ2-7; perhaps TRBD2 as D (6 bases). V was clipped by 1 base and J by 7 bases, with 20 bases between them. Germline assignment: CDR1 MDHEN and CDR2 SYDVKM. There are 16 residues in the CDR3. The CDR3 sequence: CASSLLGGAGLGEQYF. CDR3 nucleotides: TGTGCCAGCAGTTTATTGGGGGGAGCCGGACTCGGAGAGCAGTACTTC.

V and J are TRBV5-6 and TRBJ1-2; 7 nucleotides align to TRBD1. V gave up 4 bases and J gave up 6 bases; unmatched junction bases: 3. Germline V gene lookup returns CDR1 SGHDT and CDR2 YYEEEE. The CDR3 spans 12 residues. DNA for the CDR3: TGTGCCAGCAGCGTCAGGGGGGATGGCTACACCTTC. Amino acid sequence: CASSVRGDGYTF.

The CDR3 nucleotides are TGTGCCAGCAGCTTGGGACTAGCGGGAATCGGGCAGACCCAGTACTTC. Its protein is CASSLGLAGIGQTQYF. The chain employs TRBV5-4 and TRBJ2-5; TRBD2 aligns across 11 bases. The J segment lost 6 bases and the V segment lost 0 bases, leaving 7 bases of the junction unmatched. The CDR3 spans 16 residues. The V gene's germline CDR1 is SGHNT and CDR2 YYREEE (reference sequence).

V usage is TRBV3-1 (or the pseudogene TRBV3-2) and J usage is TRBJ2-1; 12 bases match TRBD2. CDR3 length: 17 residues. Looked up from germline, CDR1 is LGHDT and CDR2 is YNNKEL (reference sequence). V trimming: 4 bases; J trimming: 2 bases; junction bases outside the gene matches: 6. CDR3 loop: CASSPLRLAGAYNEQFF. The CDR3 DNA reads as TGTGCCAGCAGCCCACTACGACTAGCGGGAGCCTACAATGAGCAGTTCTTC.

V gene TRBV19 combines with J gene TRBJ1-2, with 8 bases matching TRBD1. Germline assignment: CDR1 LNHDA and CDR2 SQIVND (reference sequence). V lost 9 bases, J lost 1 base, and 10 bases stayed unmatched. This CDR3 is built from 15 residues. In nucleotides, the CDR3 is TGTGCCAGCATTAGCCCGGGACAGGATAACTATGGCTACACCTTC. It encodes CASISPGQDNYGYTF. Looking up the rest from reference TRBV19 and TRBJ1-2 gives the full variable domain: DGGITQSPKYLFRKEGQNVTLSCEQNLNHDAMYWYRQDPGQGLRLIYYSQIVNDFQKGDIAEGYSVSREKKESFPLTVTSAQKNPTAFYLCASISPGQDNYGYTFGSGTRLTVV.

This chain links TRBV4-3 with TRBJ2-1, with TRBD2 identical over 13 bases. The V and J ends lost 0 bases and 4 bases, in that order; junction bases with no gene match: 18. This CDR3 region has 22 residues. Germline V gene sequence: CDR1 LGHNA, CDR2 YSLEER. The CDR3 region has the DNA TGCGCCAGCAGCCAAGATCTGTTCGGACAGGGGGGACTAGCGGGAACGTACAATGAGCAGTTCTTC. Translated, it gives CASSQDLFGQGGLAGTYNEQFF.

The table lists this clone with a count of one. The chain combines TRBV24-1 with TRBJ2-1; D perhaps matches TRBD2 (6 bases). The ends were cut back, 0 bases at V and 9 bases at J, with 14 bases in the middle. This CDR3 is built from 15 residues. The germline V gene has CDR1 KGHDR and CDR2 SFDVKD. In nucleotides, the CDR3 is TGTGCCACCAGTGATTTGACCTACGGGGGTGGTGAGCAGTTCTTC. This sequence encodes CATSDLTYGGGEQFF.

The gene calls are TRBV20-1 and TRBJ2-7, with D unclear. This CDR3 comprises 11 residues. Germline-derived CDR1 and CDR2 are DFQATT and SNEGSKA (reference sequence). Trimming stripped 1 base from V and 4 bases from J, with 5 bases between. CDR3 bases: TGCAGTGCTAGAGGTTATTACGAGCAGTACTTC. Translating it yields CSARGYYEQYF.